Listed below are T cell receptor beta chains from one sample, sequenced in a study of cytomegalovirus exposure and HLA in healthy donors. Sequenced by immunoSEQ multiplex PCR; TCRdb stores in-frame clones only, minus some. The sample has about 180,000 clones, 65% to 85% seen once. Sequences were obtained from PBMCs. The source of these receptors is a girl aged 5-17 years in good health and CMV-seropositive. CDR3s leave out the opening cysteine and the closing phenylalanine or tryptophan. The order of the fields is CDR3 length, V gene, CDR3 protein.

CDR3 length: 11; V gene: TRBV18; CDR3 protein: ASSPERQETQY
CDR3 length: 14; V gene: TRBV6-4; CDR3 protein: ASSDSASGGNNEQF
CDR3 length: 14; V gene: TRBV14; CDR3 protein: ASSQANPSGGEKLF
CDR3 length: 13; V gene: TRBV14; CDR3 protein: ASSPLTGEGYEQY
CDR3 length: 11; V gene: TRBV10-1; CDR3 protein: ASTAGGRAEAF
CDR3 length: 13; V gene: TRBV4-3; CDR3 protein: ASSQGQSSQETQY
CDR3 length: 13; V gene: TRBV5-6; CDR3 protein: ASSTTGGASQPQH
CDR3 length: 11; V gene: TRBV5-6; CDR3 protein: ASSGTDSYEQY
CDR3 length: 12; V gene: TRBV6-1; CDR3 protein: ASSPGYGANVLT
CDR3 length: 14; V gene: TRBV5-1; CDR3 protein: ASSLAQGGWTGELF
CDR3 length: 14; V gene: TRBV19; CDR3 protein: ASSTLMVRDTGELF
CDR3 length: 14; V gene: TRBV19; CDR3 protein: ASSIVGGRGYNEQF
CDR3 length: 12; V gene: TRBV7-9; CDR3 protein: ASSLDQGTYGYT
CDR3 length: 13; V gene: TRBV10-1; CDR3 protein: ASSEGQNRHDEQY
CDR3 length: 14; V gene: TRBV10-3; CDR3 protein: AISESLRGPYGELF
CDR3 length: 17; V gene: TRBV6-4; CDR3 protein: ASSDQTGLAGGPSDTQY
CDR3 length: 13; V gene: TRBV30; CDR3 protein: AWGVIPGYQETQY
CDR3 length: 13; V gene: TRBV6-1; CDR3 protein: ASRLHAEASYEQY
CDR3 length: 11; V gene: TRBV6-5; CDR3 protein: ASRGLVPYEQY
CDR3 length: 13; V gene: TRBV6-6; CDR3 protein: ASLREGSVVDTQY
CDR3 length: 15; V gene: TRBV4-3; CDR3 protein: ASSQDLVLDASDTQY
CDR3 length: 12; V gene: TRBV5-6; CDR3 protein: ASSLPGVVDTQY
CDR3 length: 13; V gene: TRBV5-1; CDR3 protein: ASGTSGSITGELF